One sample yielded the 4 T cell receptor beta chains listed below, sequenced in a study of cytomegalovirus exposure and HLA in healthy donors. Both 60 Vbeta primers and 13 Jbeta primers went into the PCR. Some clones are missing from TCRdb's copy, which holds only in-frame ones; the method was immunoSEQ multiplex PCR. The table shows 200,000 or so clones, with more than 60% occurring only once. The sample consisted of PBMCs. Receptors originate from a man aged 40-49 years in good health and CMV-seronegative.

V gene TRBV30 combines with J gene TRBJ2-5; 7 nucleotides match TRBD1. Matching the DNA end better, TRBJ2-7 makes the J call doubtful. This CDR3 has 15 residues. The V gene's germline CDR1 is GTSNPN and CDR2 SVGIG (reference sequence). CDR3: CAWGKGQYLTYEQYF. The CDR3 nucleotides read TGTGCCTGGGGTAAGGGACAGTACCTAACCTACGAGCAGTACTTC.

This chain connects TRBV19 to TRBJ2-7; D perhaps matches TRBD1 (5 bases). Between the trimmed V and J ends, which lost 9 bases and 0 bases, there was a span of 21 bases. The CDR3 contains 16 residues. CDR1 and CDR2 from the germline V gene are LNHDA and SQIVND (reference sequence). The CDR3 spells CASAVVGQSGSYEQYF. CDR3 in DNA: TGTGCCAGCGCGGTGGTGGGGCAGTCAGGCTCCTACGAGCAGTACTTC. The variable domain in full, completed from reference TRBV19 and TRBJ2-7, reads DGGITQSPKYLFRKEGQNVTLSCEQNLNHDAMYWYRQDPGQGLRLIYYSQIVNDFQKGDIAEGYSVSREKKESFPLTVTSAQKNPTAFYLCASAVVGQSGSYEQYFGPGTRLTVT.

V is TRBV19 and J is TRBJ1-2; 10 bases are a match to TRBD1. This CDR3 has 16 residues. Germline V gives CDR1 LNHDA, CDR2 SQIVND (reference sequence). The junction had 7 bases not matched to a gene; V was cut back by 3 bases and J by 3 bases. DNA of the CDR3: TGTGCCAGTAGTATGACCGGGACAGGGGCCTACTATGGCTACACCTTC. Translated: CASSMTGTGAYYGYTF.

V usage is TRBV7-9 and J usage is TRBJ1-2; 7 bases line up with TRBD1. The germline CDR1 and CDR2 sequences are SEHNR and FQNEAQ (reference sequence). Trimming at V came to 3 bases and at J to 3 bases, leaving 7 bases not matched to a gene. This CDR3 region has 15 residues. The CDR3 loop is CASSFYRGEDYGYTF. In DNA, the CDR3 is TGTGCCAGCAGCTTCTACAGGGGAGAGGACTATGGCTACACCTTC.